What follows are 31 T cell receptor beta chains derived from one specimen sequenced in a study of blood T cell repertoires in COVID-19. Clones were read by immunoSEQ multiplex PCR, and TCRdb kept only the in-frame ones, dropping some. The repertoire consists of 250,000 to 300,000 clones, with 85% to 90% occurring once and the leading ten covering 2.1%. Material for sequencing was peripheral blood. Source of these receptors: a woman aged 55-70 years with COVID-19, enrolled during active disease.

The rearrangement joins TRBV14 to TRBJ2-3; 11 bases map to TRBD2. The CDR3 has 17 residues. Germline trimming cut 7 bases from V and 5 bases from J; bases unmatched to any gene: 14. The germline V gene has CDR1 SGHDN and CDR2 FVKESK. CDR3 amino acids: CASKGFETSGEEDTQYF. The CDR3 coding sequence is TGTGCCAGCAAGGGTTTCGAGACTAGCGGGGAGGAAGATACGCAGTATTTT.

The V and J genes are TRBV11-3 and TRBJ1-1, with a possible D match to TRBD1 (5 bases). Trimming pared 8 bases from V and 0 bases from J, leaving 7 bases between. The CDR3 spans 12 residues. Germline lookup yields CDR1 SGHNT and CDR2 YENEEA. DNA of the CDR3: TGTGCCAGCGGAGGGGTGAACACTGAAGCTTTCTTT. Translated, it gives CASGGVNTEAFF. The entire variable domain, with the rest obtained from reference TRBV11-3 and TRBJ1-1, is as follows: EAGVVQSPRYKIIEKKQPVAFWCNPISGHNTLYWYLQNLGQGPELLIRYENEEAVDDSQLPKDRFSAERLKGVDSTLKIQPAELGDSAVYLCASGGVNTEAFFGQGTRLTVV.

In its sample, this clone was seen a few times. The chain has TRBV7-3 and TRBJ1-2; D uncertain. V gave up 5 bases and J gave up 1 base, with 17 bases separating them. Germline values: CDR1 SGHTA, CDR2 FQGTGA. This CDR3 contains 16 residues. The DNA of the CDR3 is TGTGCCAGCAGCCCCTCGGCCGGGAGTCTTAACTATGGCTACACCTTC. Protein: CASSPSAGSLNYGYTF.

The CDR3 DNA reads TGTGCCAGCAGCCAAGAAGTCGTTGTGCGGGGCGCACGAGGGGAGCTGTTTTTT. Translated, it gives CASSQEVVVRGARGELFF. The chain carries TRBV3-1 (or the pseudogene TRBV3-2) and TRBJ2-2, with a tentative D call TRBD2 (6 bases). Trimming cost V 0 bases and J 8 bases, with 22 bases left between them. The CDR3 covers 18 residues. Germline CDR1 is LGHDT and CDR2 is YNNKEL (reference sequence).

This rearrangement joins TRBV7-8 to TRBJ1-2; D is possibly TRBD1 (6 bases). Per germline, CDR1 SGHVS and CDR2 FQNEAQ. Trimming removed 5 bases at V and 6 bases at J, with 10 bases between. The length of the CDR3 is 12 residues. DNA of the CDR3: TGTGCCAGCAGCCTGGACAGCAATGGCTACACCTTC. Its protein is CASSLDSNGYTF.

The rearrangement links TRBV7-9 to TRBJ2-7, with 8 bases aligning to TRBD1. The CDR3 is made up of 14 amino acids. CDR1 and CDR2 (germline): SEHNR, FQNEAQ (reference sequence). V trimming: 5 bases; J trimming: 0 bases; junction bases outside the gene matches: 3. For the CDR3, the DNA is TGTGCCAGCAGCCGGGACAGGAGCTCCTACGAGCAGTACTTC. Translated: CASSRDRSSYEQYF.

The chain carries TRBV12-5 and TRBJ1-1; tentative D call: TRBD1 (6 bases). The CDR3 totals 12 residues. CDR1 LGHNT and CDR2 FRNRAP come from the germline V gene. With 6 bases removed from V and 8 bases from J, the gap between germline ends came to 13 bases. For the CDR3, the DNA is TGTGCTAGTGGCCGGACAGCCGAAGAAGCTTTCTTT. It codes for CASGRTAEEAFF.

V and J are TRBV5-1 and TRBJ2-4, with 9 bases matching TRBD2. The V gene's germline CDR1 is SGHRS and CDR2 YFSETQ. J lost 12 bases, V lost 0 bases, and 1 base had no gene match. This CDR3 contains 12 residues. CDR3 bases: TGCGCCAGCAGCTTGGAGCGGGGGGCTCAGTACTTC. Encoded protein: CASSLERGAQYF.

V usage is TRBV4-1 and J usage is TRBJ1-1; 7 nucleotides align to TRBD1. The V gene end was trimmed by 8 bases and the J gene end by 0 bases; junction bases not matched to a gene: 12. This CDR3 comprises 16 residues. Germline assignment: CDR1 MGHRA and CDR2 YSYEKL. The DNA of the CDR3 is TGCGCCAGCTCCTTAGTAAGAGGGGGCATGAACACTGAAGCTTTCTTT. Translated, it gives CASSLVRGGMNTEAFF.

CDR3 DNA sequence: TGTGCCAGCAGCCCCCGACAGGGGCGGGAAAAACTGTTTTTT. It codes for CASSPRQGREKLFF. V gene TRBV14 combines with J gene TRBJ1-4, with 8 bases fitting TRBD1. J was trimmed by 8 bases and V by 4 bases; bases with no gene match: 6. In germline, CDR1 is SGHDN, CDR2 FVKESK. The CDR3 sequence is 14 residues long.

The genes are TRBV5-6 and TRBJ1-3, with D possibly matching TRBD1 (5 bases). The germline V gene has CDR1 SGHDT and CDR2 YYEEEE. This CDR3 has 12 residues. V lost 4 bases and J 4 bases, leaving 6 bases between the germline ends. Here the CDR3 DNA reads TGTGCCAGCAGCCCAGGGGGAAACACCATATATTTT. As protein: CASSPGGNTIYF.

This clone appeared a single time. The chain couples TRBV2 to TRBJ2-7; possibly TRBD1 for D (5 bases). CDR3 length: 15 amino acids. Germline CDR1 and CDR2: SNHLY and FYNNEI. V lost 3 bases to trimming and J lost 6 bases, with 18 bases between them. The CDR3 loop reads CASSDIGQGYGEQYF. The CDR3 DNA reads TGTGCCAGCAGTGATATTGGGCAGGGATATGGCGAGCAGTACTTC. Drawing the rest from reference TRBV2 and TRBJ2-7, the complete variable domain is EPEVTQTPSHQVTQMGQEVILRCVPISNHLYFYWYRQILGQKVEFLVSFYNNEISEKSEIFDDQFSVERPDGSNFTLKIRSTKLEDSAMYFCASSDIGQGYGEQYFGPGTRLTVT.

The V call is TRBV6-2 or TRBV6-3, the J call TRBJ1-1; TRBD1 is a possible D gene (6 bases). This CDR3 has 16 residues. Per the germline V gene, CDR1 is MNHEY and CDR2 is SVGEGT. V lost 2 bases and J lost 0, with 13 bases in between. DNA of the CDR3: TGTGCCAGCAGTTACGGTCGCACAGGGCTGAACACTGAAGCTTTCTTT. Protein product: CASSYGRTGLNTEAFF.

The V call is TRBV3-1 (or the pseudogene TRBV3-2), the J call TRBJ1-1; TRBD1 might be the D (5 bases). The V end was cut by 4 bases, the J end by 1 base, with 7 bases between. The CDR3 is 13 residues long. The germline gives CDR1 LGHDT, CDR2 YNNKEL (reference sequence). The CDR3 coding sequence is TGTGCCAGCAGCCGGACATCGAACACTGAAGCTTTCTTT. Its protein product is CASSRTSNTEAFF.

The CDR3 here is CASSPSGGQGSQPQHF. The CDR3 bases are TGTGCCAGCAGCCCCAGTGGGGGACAGGGGAGTCAGCCCCAGCATTTT. This rearrangement joins TRBV11-2 to TRBJ1-5; 10 bases are shared with TRBD1. CDR1 and CDR2 from the germline V gene are SGHAT and FQNNGV. With V trimmed by 5 bases and J by 6 bases, 10 bases remained unmatched. The CDR3 totals 16 residues. Combining the CDR3 with reference TRBV11-2 and TRBJ1-5 gives the whole variable domain EAGVAQSPRYKIIEKRQSVAFWCNPISGHATLYWYQQILGQGPKLLIQFQNNGVVDDSQLPKDRFSAERLKGVDSTLKIQPAKLEDSAVYLCASSPSGGQGSQPQHFGDGTRLSIL.

The V and J genes are TRBV18 and TRBJ2-4; TRBD1 matches 7 bases. CDR3 length: 15 amino acids. V lost 6 bases and J lost 0; bases outside the gene matches: 5. Germline assignment: CDR1 KGHSH and CDR2 LQKENI. CDR3 sequence reads: CASSYQGVAKNIQYF. The DNA for the CDR3 is TGTGCCAGCTCCTACCAGGGGGTAGCCAAAAACATTCAGTACTTC.

The J gene is TRBJ2-2, the V gene TRBV11-3; D uncertain. Trimming removed 5 bases at V and 6 bases at J, with 10 bases between. This CDR3 is built from 13 residues. CDR1 and CDR2 (germline): SGHNT, YENEEA. CDR3 bases: TGTGCCAGCAGCCCCTCACTACCCGGGGAGCTGTTTTTT. It translates to CASSPSLPGELFF.

This clone appeared a few times. The sample carries other DNA sequences with the same CDR3. This sequence joins TRBV6-5 and TRBJ1-2; 10 bases agree with TRBD1. This CDR3 has 13 residues. The germline V gene encodes CDR1 MNHEY and CDR2 SVGAGI. V gave up 7 bases and J gave up 4 bases; unmatched junction bases: 3. For the CDR3, the DNA is TGTGCCAGCACCCGGACAGGGGGCTATGGCTACACCTTC. Its protein product is CASTRTGGYGYTF.

This clone was detected only once. The CDR3 is CASSANRASTDTQYF. The CDR3 nucleotides are TGTGCCAGCTCAGCAAACAGGGCCAGTACAGATACGCAGTATTTT. The chain links TRBV18 to TRBJ2-3; a weak D match, TRBD1 (6 bases). CDR3 size: 15 residues. The germline CDR1 and CDR2 sequences are KGHSH and LQKENI. V was pared by 5 bases and J by 3 bases, with 15 bases between.

The chain combines TRBV21-1 with TRBJ1-1; TRBD1, the D gene given by the table, was not confirmed from the DNA. TRBV21-1 is flagged as a pseudogene. The CDR3 is 17 residues long. CDR3 residues: CASSKVGRGQVNTEAFF. CDR3 bases: TGTGCCAGCAGCAAAGTTGGTAGGGGGCAGGTGAACACTGAAGCTTTCTTT.

The CDR3 bases are TGTGCCAGCAGTTACTCGGGACAGAGTCCCAATTATGGCTACACCTTC. This gives the protein CASSYSGQSPNYGYTF. The J gene is TRBJ1-2, the V gene TRBV6-2 or TRBV6-3, with 7 bases identical to TRBD1. In germline, CDR1 is MNHEY, CDR2 SVGEGT. The CDR3 sequence is 16 residues long. V gave up 0 bases and J gave up 5 bases; unmatched junction bases: 9.

The V gene is TRBV14, the J gene TRBJ1-2; no firm D call. Deletions cut 0 bases from V and 3 bases from J, with 8 bases between. This CDR3 is 14 amino acids long. CDR1 is SGHDN and CDR2 is FVKESK in the germline V gene. The CDR3 DNA reads as TGTGCCAGCAGCCAAGACCCAAGCGACTATGGCTACACCTTC. It yields the protein CASSQDPSDYGYTF. The full variable domain, rest sourced from reference TRBV14 and TRBJ1-2, is EAGVTQFPSHSVIEKGQTVTLRCDPISGHDNLYWYRRVMGKEIKFLLHFVKESKQDESGMPNNRFLAERTGGTYSTLKVQPAELEDSGVYFCASSQDPSDYGYTFGSGTRLTVV.

Points on this clone: The sample contains more than one DNA sequence encoding this CDR3. This chain joins TRBV3-1 (or the pseudogene TRBV3-2) and TRBJ1-2, with D possibly TRBD1 on 6 matching bases. V lost 0 bases and J 5 bases, leaving 10 bases between the germline ends. The CDR3 is 14 residues long. Germline values: CDR1 LGHDT, CDR2 YNNKEL (reference sequence). CDR3 region: CASSQDRGFYGYTF. CDR3 nucleotide sequence: TGTGCCAGCAGCCAAGATAGGGGGTTTTATGGCTACACCTTC.

The genes are TRBV13 and TRBJ2-7; 7 positions match TRBD2. CDR3 size: 14 residues. Per the germline V gene, CDR1 is PRHDT and CDR2 is FYEKMQ (reference sequence). V lost 3 bases to trimming and J lost 1 base; unmatched junction nucleotides: 3. The CDR3 DNA reads as TGTGCCAGCAGCTTTCGGGGGGAATCCTACGAGCAGTACTTC. Translating gives CASSFRGESYEQYF.

V usage is TRBV10-3 and J usage is TRBJ2-5; D may be TRBD2 (6 bases). Germline V gives CDR1 ENHRY, CDR2 SYGVKD. The V and J ends lost 6 bases and 1 base respectively, with 15 bases between them. The CDR3 length is 15 residues. The CDR3 loop reads CAIRGGEGLQETQYF. The CDR3 nucleotides read TGTGCCATCAGGGGAGGCGAGGGGCTCCAAGAGACCCAGTACTTC.

The chain uses TRBV5-1 and TRBJ1-1; D uncertain. V was trimmed by 2 bases and J by 1 base, leaving 6 bases between them. CDR3 length: 13 residues. Germline V lookup: CDR1 SGHRS, CDR2 YFSETQ. For the CDR3, the DNA is TGCGCCAGCAGCTTTAGTACGAACACTGAAGCTTTCTTT. It encodes CASSFSTNTEAFF.

The rearrangement uses TRBV9 and TRBJ1-5; weak D call: TRBD1 (6 bases). The CDR3 sequence is 14 residues long. Per the germline V gene, CDR1 is SGDLS and CDR2 is YYNGEE. Trimming removed 1 base at V and 6 bases at J, with 11 bases between. CDR3 sequence reads: CASSVSGGGQPQHF. The DNA of the CDR3 is TGTGCCAGCAGCGTATCTGGGGGCGGTCAGCCCCAGCATTTT.

The V and J genes are TRBV5-1 and TRBJ1-6; D is undetermined. V was clipped by 1 base and J by 7 bases, with 6 bases between them. Germline V gene sequence: CDR1 SGHRS, CDR2 YFSETQ. This CDR3 is built from 13 residues. The CDR3 protein is CASSLNSNSPLHF. The CDR3 coding sequence is TGCGCCAGCAGCTTGAACAGCAATTCACCCCTCCACTTT. Full variable domain (outside the CDR3, taken from reference TRBV5-1 and TRBJ1-6): KAGVTQTPRYLIKTRGQQVTLSCSPISGHRSVSWYQQTPGQGLQFLFEYFSETQRNKGNFPGRFSGRQFSNSRSEMNVSTLELGDSALYLCASSLNSNSPLHFGNGTRLTVT.

V gene TRBV7-2 combines with J gene TRBJ2-5; a weak D match, TRBD2 (5 bases). V lost 0 bases, J lost 5 bases, and 10 bases lay in between. CDR3 length: 14 residues. CDR1 and CDR2 (germline): SGHTA, FQGNSA. CDR3 DNA: TGTGCCAGCAGCTTAGCGCGGGTACTGGAGACCCAGTACTTC. Translating gives CASSLARVLETQYF.

The chain combines TRBV7-9 with TRBJ1-2, with D possibly TRBD1 on 5 matching bases. Trimming took 5 bases from V and 8 from J, leaving 9 bases between them. The CDR3 contains 11 residues. Looked up from germline, CDR1 is SEHNR and CDR2 is FQNEAQ (reference sequence). DNA of the CDR3: TGTGCCAGCAGCCGCGGGGGGGGCTACACCTTC. Its translation: CASSRGGGYTF.

The CDR3 nucleotides read TGTGCCAGCAGCTTAGAATCTAGGATCTATGGCTACACCTTC. Its protein product is CASSLESRIYGYTF. V gene TRBV7-2 combines with J gene TRBJ1-2; no reliable D call. With 1 base removed from V and 4 bases from J, the gap between germline ends came to 10 bases. Germline V gene sequence: CDR1 SGHTA, CDR2 FQGNSA. The CDR3 totals 14 residues.